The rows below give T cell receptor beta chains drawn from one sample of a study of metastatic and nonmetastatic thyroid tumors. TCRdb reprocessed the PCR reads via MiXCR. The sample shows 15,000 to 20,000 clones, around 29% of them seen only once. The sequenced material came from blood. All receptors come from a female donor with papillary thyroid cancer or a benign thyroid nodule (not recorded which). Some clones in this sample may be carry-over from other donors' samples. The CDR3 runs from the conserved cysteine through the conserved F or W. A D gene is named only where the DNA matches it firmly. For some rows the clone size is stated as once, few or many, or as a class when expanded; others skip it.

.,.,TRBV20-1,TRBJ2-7,CSASATNSFLEQYF,TGCAGTGCTAGCGCCACTAATTCCTTCCTCGAGCAGTACTTC
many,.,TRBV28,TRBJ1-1,CASSPPLLAEAFF,TGTGCCAGCAGCCCCCCCCTTCTAGCGGAAGCTTTCTTT
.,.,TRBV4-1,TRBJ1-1,CASSQDWVDLNTEAFF,TGCGCCAGCAGCCAAGATTGGGTCGACTTGAACACTGAAGCTTTCTTT
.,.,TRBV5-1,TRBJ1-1,CASSFRGIGQTGTEAFF,TGCGCCAGCAGCTTTCGTGGGATAGGCCAAACGGGCACTGAAGCTTTCTTT
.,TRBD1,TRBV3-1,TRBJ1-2,CASSQELGQGSNYGYTF,TGTGCCAGCAGCCAAGAATTAGGACAGGGATCGAACTATGGCTACACCTTC
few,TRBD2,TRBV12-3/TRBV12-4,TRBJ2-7,CASSFPLAGGLGEQYF,TGTGCCAGCAGTTTTCCCCTAGCGGGGGGGCTGGGTGAGCAGTACTTC
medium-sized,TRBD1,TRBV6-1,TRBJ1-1,CASRPRQGQWNTEAFF,TGTGCCAGCAGACCCCGACAGGGGCAATGGAACACTGAAGCTTTCTTT
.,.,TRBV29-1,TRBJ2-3,CSVDGTGRGADTQYF,TGCAGCGTGGATGGAACCGGCCGGGGCGCAGATACGCAGTATTTT
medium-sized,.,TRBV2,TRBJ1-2,CASSDTGPYGYTF,TGTGCCAGCAGTGATACAGGACCCTATGGCTACACCTTC
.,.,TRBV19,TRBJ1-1,CASSLLAGTEAFF,TGTGCCAGTAGTCTACTTGCGGGTACCGAGGCTTTCTTT
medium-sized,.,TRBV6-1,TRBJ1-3,CASSESVGTGNTIYF,TGTGCCAGCAGTGAAAGTGTAGGGACTGGAAACACCATATATTTT
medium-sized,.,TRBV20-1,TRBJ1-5,CSAVTGTHQPQHF,TGCAGTGCTGTAACAGGGACCCATCAGCCCCAGCATTTT
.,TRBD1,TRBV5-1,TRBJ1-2,CASNPTGGNYGYTF,TGCGCCAGCAATCCTACAGGGGGCAACTATGGCTACACCTTC
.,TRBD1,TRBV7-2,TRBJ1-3,CASSQNRGALNPIYF,TGTGCCAGCAGCCAAAACAGGGGAGCGTTAAACCCCATATATTTT
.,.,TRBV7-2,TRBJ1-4,CASSLVGNEKLFF,TGTGCCAGCAGCTTAGTTGGGAATGAAAAACTGTTTTTT
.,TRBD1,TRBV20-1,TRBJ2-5,CSASLPGQGQETQYF,TGCAGTGCTAGCTTACCGGGACAGGGACAAGAGACCCAGTACTTC
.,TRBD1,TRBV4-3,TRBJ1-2,CASSRGRGQAYGYTF,TGCGCCAGCAGCCGAGGAAGGGGGCAGGCCTATGGCTACACCTTC
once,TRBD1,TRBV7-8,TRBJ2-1,CASSLVSSGGNEQFF,TGTGCCAGCAGCTTAGTCTCGTCAGGGGGCAATGAGCAGTTCTTC
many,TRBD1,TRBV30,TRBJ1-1,CARGQGGTEAFF,TGTGCTAGAGGACAGGGTGGCACTGAAGCTTTCTTT
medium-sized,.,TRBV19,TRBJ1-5,CASSIAGPSNQPQHF,TGTGCCAGTAGTATAGCGGGCCCCAGCAATCAGCCCCAGCATTTT
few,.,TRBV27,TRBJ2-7,CASSLSRGGLNEHYF,TGTGCCAGCAGTTTGAGTCGTGGGGGCCTGAACGAGCATTACTTC
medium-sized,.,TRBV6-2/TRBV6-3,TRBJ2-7,CASRSGPGEQYF,TGTGCCAGCAGATCCGGGCCCGGTGAGCAGTACTTC
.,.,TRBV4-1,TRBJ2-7,CASSQQVSDRAYEQYF,TGCGCCAGCAGCCAACAAGTATCGGACAGAGCCTACGAGCAGTACTTC
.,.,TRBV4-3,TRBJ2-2,CASSLGGNTGELFF,TGCGCCAGCAGCCTCGGGGGGAACACCGGGGAGCTGTTTTTT